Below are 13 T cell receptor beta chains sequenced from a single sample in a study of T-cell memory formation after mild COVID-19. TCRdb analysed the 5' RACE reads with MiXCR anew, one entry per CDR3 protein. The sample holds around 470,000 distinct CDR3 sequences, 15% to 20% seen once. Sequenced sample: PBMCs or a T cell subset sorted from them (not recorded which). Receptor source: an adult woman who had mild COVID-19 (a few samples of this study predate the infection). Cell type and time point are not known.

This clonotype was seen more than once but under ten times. The CDR3 loop is CASRGTRSYEQYF. The CDR3 bases are TGTGCCAGCAGAGGGACACGCTCCTACGAGCAGTACTTC. V and J are TRBV2 and TRBJ2-7, with D tentatively TRBD1 (6 bases). The V gene lost 6 bases and the J gene lost 0 bases, with 9 bases spanning the gap. CDR3 length: 13 residues. Per the germline V gene, CDR1 is SNHLY and CDR2 is FYNNEI.

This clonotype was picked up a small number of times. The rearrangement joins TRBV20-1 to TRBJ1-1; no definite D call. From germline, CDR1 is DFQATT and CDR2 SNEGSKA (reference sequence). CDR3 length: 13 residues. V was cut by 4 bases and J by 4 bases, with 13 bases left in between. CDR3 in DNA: TGCAGTGCTACCCCGGGGAGGGCCACTGAAGCTTTCTTT. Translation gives CSATPGRATEAFF.

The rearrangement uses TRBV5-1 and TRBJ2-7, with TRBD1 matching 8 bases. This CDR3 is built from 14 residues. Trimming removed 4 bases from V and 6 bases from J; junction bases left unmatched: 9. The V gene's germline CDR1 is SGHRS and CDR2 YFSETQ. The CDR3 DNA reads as TGCGCCAGCAGCCAAGGACAGGGAGAATTCGAGCAGTACTTC. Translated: CASSQGQGEFEQYF.

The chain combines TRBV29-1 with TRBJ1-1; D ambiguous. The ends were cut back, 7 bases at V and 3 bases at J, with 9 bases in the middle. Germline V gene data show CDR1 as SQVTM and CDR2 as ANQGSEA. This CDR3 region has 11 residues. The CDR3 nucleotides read TGCAGCGCTCAGTATGACACTGAAGCTTTCTTT. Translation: CSAQYDTEAFF.

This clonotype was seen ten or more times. CDR3: CASSLDQGNEQYF. The CDR3 coding sequence is TGCGCCAGCAGCTTGGACCAGGGCAACGAGCAGTACTTC. The chain uses TRBV5-1 and TRBJ2-7, with D possibly TRBD1 on 5 matching bases. CDR1 is SGHRS, CDR2 YFSETQ, per germline. V was shortened by 0 bases and J by 5 bases, with 9 bases between the two germline ends. The CDR3 length is 13 residues.

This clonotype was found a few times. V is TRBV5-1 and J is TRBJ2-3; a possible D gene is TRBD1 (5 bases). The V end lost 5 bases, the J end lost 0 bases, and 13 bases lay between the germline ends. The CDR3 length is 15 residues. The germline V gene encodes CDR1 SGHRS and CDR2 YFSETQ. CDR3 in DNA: TGCGCCAGCAGTCTTGGGGCAACCAGCACAGATACGCAGTATTTT. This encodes CASSLGATSTDTQYF.

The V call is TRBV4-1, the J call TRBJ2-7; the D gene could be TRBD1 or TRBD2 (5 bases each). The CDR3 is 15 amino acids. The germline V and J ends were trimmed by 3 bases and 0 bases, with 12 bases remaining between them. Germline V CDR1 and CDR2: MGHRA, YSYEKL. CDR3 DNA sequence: TGCGCCAGCAGCCAGGGGGTGACCAACTCCTACGAGCAGTACTTC. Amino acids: CASSQGVTNSYEQYF.

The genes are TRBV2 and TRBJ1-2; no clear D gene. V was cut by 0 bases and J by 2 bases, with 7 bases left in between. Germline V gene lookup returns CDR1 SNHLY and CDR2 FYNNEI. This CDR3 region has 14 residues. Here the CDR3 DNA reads TGTGCCAGCAGTGAAGCGCGGGGAAACTATGGCTACACCTTC. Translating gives CASSEARGNYGYTF.

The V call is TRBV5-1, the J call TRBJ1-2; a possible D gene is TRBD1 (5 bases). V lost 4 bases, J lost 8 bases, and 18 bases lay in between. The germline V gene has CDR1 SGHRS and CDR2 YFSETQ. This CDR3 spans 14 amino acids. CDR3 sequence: CASSRTPGEWGYTF. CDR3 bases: TGCGCCAGCAGCCGTACCCCGGGGGAGTGGGGCTACACCTTC.

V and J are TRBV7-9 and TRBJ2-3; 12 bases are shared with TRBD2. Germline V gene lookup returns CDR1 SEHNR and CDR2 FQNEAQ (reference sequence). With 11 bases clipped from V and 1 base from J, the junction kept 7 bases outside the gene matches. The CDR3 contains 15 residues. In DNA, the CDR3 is TGTGCCGGGAGACTAGCGGGGGCCGGCACAGATACGCAGTATTTT. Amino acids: CAGRLAGAGTDTQYF.

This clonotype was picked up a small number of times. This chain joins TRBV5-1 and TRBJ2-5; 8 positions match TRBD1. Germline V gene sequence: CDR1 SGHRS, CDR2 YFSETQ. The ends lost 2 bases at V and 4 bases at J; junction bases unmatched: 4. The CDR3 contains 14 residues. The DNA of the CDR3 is TGCGCCAGCAGCTTCTCGACAGGGGCAGAGACCCAGTACTTC. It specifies CASSFSTGAETQYF.

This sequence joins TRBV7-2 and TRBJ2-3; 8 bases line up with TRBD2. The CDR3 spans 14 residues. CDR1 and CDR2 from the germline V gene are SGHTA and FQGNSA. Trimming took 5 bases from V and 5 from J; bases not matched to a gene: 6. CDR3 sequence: CASSREGRVDTQYF. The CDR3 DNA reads TGTGCCAGCAGCCGGGAGGGCCGAGTAGATACGCAGTATTTT.

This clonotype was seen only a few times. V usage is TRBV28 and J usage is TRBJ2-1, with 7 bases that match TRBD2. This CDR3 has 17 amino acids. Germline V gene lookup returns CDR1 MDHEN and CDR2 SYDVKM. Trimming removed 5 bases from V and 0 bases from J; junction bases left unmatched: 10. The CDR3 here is CASSLRQAGSSYNEQFF. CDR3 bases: TGTGCCAGCAGTCTGCGCCAAGCGGGAAGCTCCTACAATGAGCAGTTCTTC.